The 8 T cell receptor beta chains given below trace back to one sample, sequenced in a study of T cells expressing NK-cell markers. TCRdb reanalyzed the 5' RACE reads, giving one entry per CDR3 protein sequence and no DNA. This listing includes about 110,000 distinct CDR3 sequences. Sample: blood T cells: a sorted CD56 or NKG2C T cell subset, CD4+ or CD8+ T cells, or bulk PBMC T cells (not recorded which). These receptor sequences come from a woman between 18 and 75 years old in good health.

V is TRBV19 and J is TRBJ1-1; the TCRdb D gene call, TRBD1, has no DNA to confirm it. Germline CDR1 LNHDA, CDR2 SQIVND (reference sequence). This CDR3 region has 12 residues. CDR3 loop: CASQGAPSEAFF. The entire variable domain, with the rest obtained from reference TRBV19 and TRBJ1-1, is as follows: DGGITQSPKYLFRKEGQNVTLSCEQNLNHDAMYWYRQDPGQGLRLIYYSQIVNDFQKGDIAEGYSVSREKKESFPLTVTSAQKNPTAFYLCASQGAPSEAFFGQGTRLTVV.

The rearrangement links TRBV4-2 to TRBJ2-3; the D gene TCRdb calls, TRBD2, cannot be checked with no DNA. The CDR3 consists of 15 residues. The V gene's germline CDR1 is LGHNA and CDR2 YNFKEQ. CDR3 sequence: CASSPSGGIADTQYF.

The chain is built from TRBV24-1 and TRBJ2-1; TCRdb's D call of TRBD2 is untestable without DNA. CDR1 is KGHDR, CDR2 SFDVKD, per germline. There are 15 residues in the CDR3. CDR3: CATTEGPLSYNEQFF.

V gene TRBV5-4 combines with J gene TRBJ2-1; the TCRdb D gene call, TRBD1, has no DNA to confirm it. This CDR3 comprises 14 residues. Germline V gives CDR1 SGHNT, CDR2 YYREEE (reference sequence). CDR3 sequence reads: CASSHPDRYNEQFF.

This rearrangement joins TRBV27 to TRBJ1-2; the TCRdb D gene call, TRBD1, has no DNA to confirm it. This CDR3 contains 15 residues. Germline V gene sequence: CDR1 MNHEY, CDR2 SMNVEV (reference sequence). The CDR3 region is CASSPSGTGSYGYTF.

The V gene is TRBV5-1, the J gene TRBJ2-7; the TRBD2 assignment by TCRdb is unverifiable without DNA. This CDR3 has 18 amino acids. CDR1 is SGHRS and CDR2 is YFSETQ in the germline V gene. CDR3 sequence reads: CASSLGDPHSHASYEQYF.

V usage is TRBV4-2 and J usage is TRBJ1-2; as DNA is missing, the TRBD1 call by TCRdb cannot be tested. Germline V gives CDR1 LGHNA, CDR2 YNFKEQ. The CDR3 is 15 residues long. The CDR3 reads CASSQEGGGSYGYTF.

CDR3 loop: CSARAPYWSTDTQYF. This sequence joins TRBV20-1 and TRBJ2-3; the TCRdb call, TRBD1, lacks DNA for checking. In germline, CDR1 is DFQATT, CDR2 SNEGSKA (reference sequence). CDR3 length: 15 amino acids.